A single sample is the source of the 3 T cell receptor beta chains below, sequenced in a study of cytomegalovirus exposure and HLA in healthy donors. In the PCR, 60 Vbeta and 13 Jbeta primers were used. Clones were sequenced by immunoSEQ multiplex PCR, and TCRdb holds only the in-frame ones, with some missing. The sample spans under 130,000 clones; the ten largest clones claim less than 4%. Sequenced sample: PBMCs. The receptor set was obtained from a man between 35 and 55 years old in good health and CMV-seronegative.

The rearrangement links TRBV27 to TRBJ1-1, with TRBD1 identical over 7 bases. CDR1 and CDR2 (germline): MNHEY, SMNVEV (reference sequence). CDR3 length: 15 amino acids. V shed 3 bases, J shed 3 bases, and the junction held 7 bases outside the gene matches. The CDR3 region is CASSFLGGSHTEAFF. The DNA of the CDR3 is TGTGCCAGCAGTTTTCTAGGGGGCAGTCACACTGAAGCTTTCTTT.

J is TRBJ2-5 and V is TRBV4-3; tentative D call: TRBD2 (6 bases). Germline lookup yields CDR1 LGHNA and CDR2 YSLEER. CDR3 length: 15 residues. V lost 0 bases, J lost 0 bases, and 8 bases lay in between. The CDR3 reads CASSQERGYQETQYF. In DNA form, the CDR3 reads TGCGCCAGCAGCCAAGAGCGGGGCTACCAAGAGACCCAGTACTTC.

The rearrangement joins TRBV7-9 to TRBJ2-7, with TRBD2 as a possible D gene (6 bases). Trimming removed 3 bases from V and 7 bases from J, with 13 bases in between. This CDR3 has 13 residues. Germline V lookup: CDR1 SEHNR, CDR2 FQNEAQ (reference sequence). The CDR3 loop reads CASSLWGVGEQYF. In DNA form, the CDR3 reads TGTGCCAGCAGCTTGTGGGGGGTGGGAGAGCAGTACTTC.